The 14 T cell receptor beta chains in this list originate from one sample, sequenced in a study of Japanese encephalitis immunity and Zika vaccine responses. TCRdb fed the 5' RACE reads into MiXCR, producing one record per CDR3 protein. The table includes some 250 distinct CDR3 sequences, about 1.5% detected once. PBMCs were CFSE-labeled and cultured for six to seven days with peptide pools at about 0.95 ug/mL each. Live CD56-CD19-CD16-CD3+CD4+ cells with low CFSE were sorted unfixed as proliferating CD4 T cells. The source was antigen-activated CD4+ T cells from blood, cultured, collected during a Zika inactivated vaccine study. The receptors were gathered from an adult woman who received an inactivated Zika virus vaccine.

By proportion, this clonotype is hyperexpanded. The rearrangement uses TRBV9 and TRBJ2-3; perhaps TRBD2 as D (6 bases). V lost 7 bases and J lost 0, with 18 bases in between. The CDR3 is 16 residues long. Germline CDR1 reads SGDLS; CDR2 reads YYNGEE. The CDR3 loop reads CASDRLGGMSTDTQYF. The CDR3 region has the DNA TGTGCCAGCGACCGATTGGGCGGGATGAGCACAGATACGCAGTATTTT.

Points on this clonotype: This may be a read error: a much more frequent sequence differs by one nucleotide. The chain uses TRBV6-1 and TRBJ2-7; 7 bases are shared with TRBD1. CDR3 length equals 15 residues. Germline CDR1 MNHNS, CDR2 SASEGT. The CDR3 is CASSAPGQTLYERYF. CDR3 bases: TGTGCCAGCAGTGCCCCGGGACAGACCCTCTACGAGCGGTACTTC.

In its sample, this clonotype ranks as large. A junction boundary mismatches the germline segment, possibly from a read error. This sequence joins TRBV20-1 and TRBJ2-4; the match to TRBD2 covers 7 bases. Germline-derived CDR1 and CDR2 are DFQATT and SNEGSKA (reference sequence). The CDR3 is 14 amino acids. The CDR3 sequence is CSASLAASGAIRLF. In DNA, the CDR3 is TGCAGTGCTAGCCTCGCGGCTAGCGGAGCAATCCGGTTATTC.

This clonotype qualifies as medium-sized. The chain uses TRBV6-1 and TRBJ2-3, with no clear D. The CDR3 has 14 residues. Germline assignment: CDR1 MNHNS and CDR2 SASEGT. Trimming stripped 2 bases from V and 4 bases from J, with 10 bases between. This CDR3 reads CASSESFAADTQYF. CDR3 in DNA: TGTGCCAGCAGTGAAAGTTTCGCCGCAGATACGCAGTATTTT.

This clonotype is medium-sized in the sample. DNA for the CDR3: TGTGCCATCAGTAACAGACTAGCGGGATATATCTCAGATACGCAGTATTTT. Translating gives CAISNRLAGYISDTQYF. The chain combines TRBV10-3 with TRBJ2-3, with 11 positions matching TRBD2. CDR1 and CDR2 from the germline V gene are ENHRY and SYGVKD. The CDR3 sequence is 17 residues long. J gave up 4 bases and V 5 bases, and 11 bases lay outside the gene matches.

By share, this clonotype ranks as medium-sized. V gene TRBV6-6 combines with J gene TRBJ1-5, with 8 bases that match TRBD1. CDR1 MNHNY and CDR2 SVGAGI come from the germline V gene (reference sequence). This CDR3 spans 14 amino acids. After removal of 6 bases from V and 6 bases from J, the junction contained 7 bases not matched to a gene. CDR3 sequence (DNA): TGTGCCAGCAGCCTGGACAGGGTAGGTCAGCCCCAGCATTTT. Protein product: CASSLDRVGQPQHF.

By share of the sample, this clonotype is medium-sized. The rearrangement links TRBV19 to TRBJ1-2; the match to TRBD1 covers 9 bases. Germline CDR1 LNHDA, CDR2 SQIVND (reference sequence). The J segment lost 3 bases and the V segment lost 7 bases, leaving 6 bases of the junction unmatched. CDR3 length: 14 residues. CDR3 nucleotide sequence: TGTGCCAGTATCGGACAGGGGACTCACTATGGCTACACCTTC. It specifies CASIGQGTHYGYTF.

This clonotype is classed as medium-sized. The chain uses TRBV4-1 and TRBJ2-1, with 7 bases matching TRBD2. This CDR3 has 17 residues. Germline assignment: CDR1 MGHRA and CDR2 YSYEKL. Germline trimming cut 4 bases from V and 7 bases from J; bases unmatched to any gene: 16. The CDR3 reads CASSRRGRTRPSNEQFF. CDR3 sequence (DNA): TGCGCCAGCAGCCGCCGAGGCAGGACTAGGCCATCGAATGAGCAGTTCTTC.

This clonotype is labeled as medium-sized. The chain employs TRBV6-2 or TRBV6-3 and TRBJ1-2; TRBD1 might be the D (6 bases). The CDR3 is 14 amino acids. Germline assignment: CDR1 MNHEY and CDR2 SVGEGT. Trimming removed 7 bases from V and 2 bases from J, with 14 bases in between. Written as DNA, the CDR3 is TGTGCCAGCACCCACGGTGGACAGAACTATGGCTACACCTTC. This gives the protein CASTHGGQNYGYTF.

By share of the sample, this clonotype is large (0.1 to 1%). This chain links TRBV5-1 with TRBJ1-3; TRBD1 matches at 8 bases. This CDR3 has 16 amino acids. Per germline, CDR1 SGHRS and CDR2 YFSETQ. V gave up 4 bases and J gave up 0 bases; unmatched junction bases: 6. The CDR3 nucleotides are TGCGCCAGCAGCCAAACAGGGGGGAGCTCTGGAAACACCATATATTTT. Protein: CASSQTGGSSGNTIYF.

In its sample, this clonotype ranks as medium-sized. This chain connects TRBV27 to TRBJ1-5, with TRBD1 as a possible D gene (6 bases). V lost 7 bases to trimming and J lost 1 base, with 11 bases between them. CDR3 size: 14 residues. Germline V CDR1 and CDR2: MNHEY, SMNVEV (reference sequence). CDR3 DNA sequence: TGTGCCAGCACCCAGAGGGGGAGCAATCAGCCCCAGCATTTT. As protein: CASTQRGSNQPQHF.

In its sample, this clonotype is hyperexpanded. The rearrangement joins TRBV20-1 to TRBJ1-2; no clear D. The V and J ends lost 1 base and 0 bases respectively, with 3 bases between them. There are 12 residues in the CDR3. The germline V gene has CDR1 DFQATT and CDR2 SNEGSKA (reference sequence). CDR3 bases: TGCAGTGCTAGAGGGTCTAACTATGGCTACACCTTC. Protein: CSARGSNYGYTF.

By frequency in the sample, this clonotype is large. This chain connects TRBV2 to TRBJ2-2; 7 bases match TRBD2. CDR3 length equals 15 residues. Germline-derived CDR1 and CDR2 are SNHLY and FYNNEI. V trimming: 6 bases; J trimming: 6 bases; junction bases outside the gene matches: 10. In nucleotides, the CDR3 is TGTGCCAGCAGAGAAACTAGCGCCGGCGCCGGGGAGCTGTTTTTT. This encodes CASRETSAGAGELFF.

By sample fraction, this clonotype is hyperexpanded. The chain combines TRBV19 with TRBJ1-1; 11 bases agree with TRBD1. Germline assignment: CDR1 LNHDA and CDR2 SQIVND (reference sequence). The CDR3 is made up of 15 amino acids. V shed 7 bases and J 7 bases; nucleotides not matched to a gene: 11. CDR3 sequence reads: CASKRGPGQGVEAFF. The DNA of the CDR3 is TGTGCCAGTAAGCGAGGACCGGGACAGGGGGTTGAAGCTTTCTTT. Full variable domain (missing parts from reference TRBV19 and TRBJ1-1): DGGITQSPKYLFRKEGQNVTLSCEQNLNHDAMYWYRQDPGQGLRLIYYSQIVNDFQKGDIAEGYSVSREKKESFPLTVTSAQKNPTAFYLCASKRGPGQGVEAFFGQGTRLTVV.